Listed below are T cell receptor beta chains from one sample, sequenced in a study of PD-1 blockade in classical Hodgkin lymphoma. Here immunoSEQ multiplex PCR was the method, and the copy in TCRdb shows in-frame clones only, minus some. The top ten hold approximately 2.9% of the sample, which has 85,000 to 90,000 clones, less than 95% seen once. The sequencing here drew on peripheral blood mononuclear cells (PBMCs), taken before the fourth cycle of nivolumab. The receptors shown here come from a human donor with classical Hodgkin lymphoma. Each CDR3 is given with its conserved first and last residue. D genes are given only for firm matches. Only part of the rows carry a size: once, few, many, or a class if the clone is expanded.

V	J	size	D	CDR3	DNA
TRBV30	TRBJ2-7	-	-	CAWSPGSSYEQYF	TGTGCCTGGAGCCCAGGCAGTTCCTACGAGCAGTACTTC
TRBV7-2	TRBJ1-2	-	TRBD1	CASGQGLNYGYTF	TGTGCCTCGGGACAGGGGCTTAACTATGGCTACACCTTC
TRBV9	TRBJ1-2	medium-sized	-	CASSVGGDYGYTF	TGTGCCAGCAGCGTAGGGGGTGACTATGGCTACACCTTC
TRBV4-1	TRBJ2-1	-	-	CASSQAGAGRGNEQFF	TGCGCCAGCAGCCAAGCGGGGGCCGGCAGGGGCAATGAGCAGTTCTTC
TRBV6-4	TRBJ2-3	few	TRBD2	CASSSASGGATDTQYF	TGTGCCAGCAGCTCGGCTAGCGGGGGGGCGACAGATACGCAGTATTTT
TRBV19	TRBJ1-2	-	TRBD1	CASRDRGLNGYTF	TGTGCCAGCCGGGACAGGGGATTGAATGGCTACACCTTC
TRBV7-9	TRBJ2-7	-	-	CASTRPLAEEFYEQYF	TGTGCCAGCACCCGCCCTCTCGCAGAGGAATTCTACGAGCAGTACTTC
TRBV6-5	TRBJ1-2	-	-	CASSVGSSNYGYTF	TGTGCCAGCAGTGTCGGCAGTTCTAACTATGGCTACACCTTC
TRBV30	TRBJ1-3	-	-	CAWSEFFGNTIYF	TGTGCCTGGAGTGAATTTTTTGGAAACACCATATATTTT
TRBV5-6	TRBJ2-3	-	-	CASSYQGRDSDTQYF	TGTGCCAGCAGTTATCAGGGGCGGGATTCAGATACGCAGTATTTT
TRBV28	TRBJ1-1	-	-	CASSLKYVRLNTEAFF	TGTGCCAGCAGTTTAAAGTACGTCAGATTGAACACTGAAGCTTTCTTT
TRBV6-1	TRBJ1-3	-	-	CASRRTESGNTIYF	TGTGCCAGCAGGCGCACCGAATCTGGAAACACCATATATTTT
TRBV5-4	TRBJ2-5	-	-	CASSLDRVKETQYF	TGTGCCAGCAGCTTGGACAGGGTAAAGGAGACCCAGTACTTC
TRBV7-8	TRBJ1-3	-	TRBD1	CASSPRDRAFSGNTIYF	TGTGCCAGCAGCCCCCGCGACAGGGCCTTCTCTGGAAACACCATATATTTT
TRBV7-2	TRBJ1-6	once	-	CASTRPGGSPLHF	TGTGCCAGCACCCGCCCAGGAGGATCACCCCTCCACTTT
TRBV5-6	TRBJ1-6	-	-	CASSTQGRDNSPLHF	TGTGCCAGCAGCACCCAGGGGCGGGATAATTCACCCCTCCACTTT
TRBV6-6	TRBJ1-6	few	-	CASSYSREGYSPLHF	TGTGCCAGCAGTTACAGCAGGGAAGGATATTCACCCCTCCACTTT
TRBV10-3	TRBJ1-5	-	-	CAISDSNQPQHF	TGTGCCATCAGTGATAGCAATCAGCCCCAGCATTTT
TRBV5-1	TRBJ2-7	-	TRBD2	CASSLSGGIIYEQYF	TGCGCCAGCAGCCTTAGCGGGGGGATCATCTACGAGCAGTACTTC
TRBV19	TRBJ1-5	-	-	CASSIGDQPQHF	TGTGCCAGTAGTATTGGCGATCAGCCCCAGCATTTT
TRBV15	TRBJ2-7	-	-	CATSRDRGLAYEQYF	TGTGCCACCAGCAGAGATCGGGGGCTCGCCTACGAGCAGTACTTC
TRBV27	TRBJ2-7	-	TRBD1	CASSLWDSTYEQYF	TGTGCCAGCAGTTTATGGGACAGTACCTACGAGCAGTACTTC
TRBV7-9	TRBJ1-4	once	TRBD1	CASRLYGTANEKLFF	TGTGCCAGCAGGCTATATGGGACAGCTAATGAAAAACTGTTTTTT
TRBV7-6	TRBJ2-1	-	-	CASSPALNNEQFF	TGTGCCAGCAGCCCTGCCCTGAATAATGAGCAGTTCTTC
TRBV23-1	TRBJ2-3	-	TRBD1	CASPHQKGASADTQYF	TGCGCCAGCCCCCACCAAAAGGGGGCTTCGGCAGATACGCAGTATTTT
TRBV10-3	TRBJ2-5	-	-	CAISGHTQETQYF	TGTGCCATCAGTGGCCACACCCAAGAGACCCAGTACTTC
TRBV28	TRBJ2-3	once	-	CASSHQPLRGSTDTQYF	TGTGCCAGCAGTCATCAACCCCTGCGGGGCAGCACAGATACGCAGTATTTT
TRBV28	TRBJ2-2	-	-	CASSRGLNTGELFF	TGTGCCAGCAGTAGGGGCCTTAACACCGGGGAGCTGTTTTTT
TRBV7-2	TRBJ1-2	-	TRBD1	CASSPKQGVEYYGYTF	TGTGCCAGCAGCCCGAAACAGGGGGTCGAGTACTATGGCTACACCTTC
TRBV5-1	TRBJ2-1	-	-	CASTYSEGHYNEQFF	TGCGCCAGCACCTATTCAGAGGGTCACTACAATGAGCAGTTCTTC
TRBV2	TRBJ1-1	-	-	CASSESLGRTNTEAFF	TGTGCCAGCAGTGAAAGTTTGGGACGGACGAACACTGAAGCTTTCTTT
TRBV6-5	TRBJ2-5	once	-	CASSYRDRETQYF	TGTGCCAGCAGTTACAGAGATCGAGAGACCCAGTACTTC
TRBV25-1	TRBJ1-3	-	-	CASSEMTPTSGNTIYF	TGTGCCAGCAGTGAAATGACACCAACCTCTGGAAACACCATATATTTT
TRBV7-2	TRBJ1-5	-	TRBD1	CASSLQTGNQPQHF	TGTGCCAGCAGCTTACAGACAGGGAATCAGCCCCAGCATTTT
TRBV19	TRBJ1-4	-	-	CASRGGDEKLFF	TGTGCCAGTAGGGGAGGGGATGAAAAACTGTTTTTT
TRBV6-5	TRBJ2-3	once	-	CASSLSRSADTQYF	TGTGCCAGCAGTCTATCTAGGTCAGCAGATACGCAGTATTTT
TRBV28	TRBJ1-6	once	-	CASSFGQGLNSPLHF	TGTGCCAGCAGTTTCGGCCAGGGGCTTAATAGTCCCCTCCACTTT
TRBV4-3	TRBJ2-2	-	TRBD1	CASSQEEAGGMTGELFF	TGCGCCAGCAGCCAAGAAGAGGCAGGGGGTATGACCGGGGAGCTGTTTTTT
TRBV6-1	TRBJ1-4	-	-	CASSDEAGWFSTNEKLFF	TGTGCCAGCAGTGACGAGGCAGGGTGGTTTTCAACTAATGAAAAACTGTTTTTT
TRBV7-2	TRBJ2-1	-	-	CASSPKTGRTYNEQFF	TGTGCCAGCAGCCCGAAGACAGGGAGGACCTACAATGAGCAGTTCTTC
TRBV6-1	TRBJ1-4	once	-	CASSEEKLFF	TGTGCCAGCAGTGAAGAAAAACTGTTTTTT
TRBV7-2	TRBJ2-7	-	TRBD1	CASSFFTGVSEQYF	TGTGCCAGCAGCTTTTTTACAGGGGTTAGCGAGCAGTACTTC
TRBV6-6	TRBJ2-7	-	-	CASSARQAIYEQYF	TGTGCCAGCAGCGCCAGACAGGCCATCTACGAGCAGTACTTC
TRBV7-2	TRBJ1-5	-	-	CASSPNGDSNQPQHF	TGTGCCAGCAGCCCCAACGGGGATAGCAATCAGCCCCAGCATTTT
TRBV12-5	TRBJ1-2	-	-	CASGSSGVWYGYTF	TGTGCTAGTGGTTCCTCAGGGGTTTGGTATGGCTACACCTTC
TRBV11-2	TRBJ2-5	few	TRBD2	CASSLGLAGEAQYF	TGTGCCAGCAGCTTGGGACTAGCGGGGGAGGCCCAGTACTTC
TRBV6-1	TRBJ1-1	-	TRBD1	CASSEQGTGNTEAFF	TGTGCCAGCAGTGAACAGGGGACAGGGAACACTGAAGCTTTCTTT
TRBV2	TRBJ2-3	once	-	CASSVKDTQYF	TGTGCCAGCAGTGTAAAAGATACGCAGTATTTT
TRBV7-6	TRBJ2-2	-	TRBD1	CASSHGQGADTGELFF	TGTGCCAGCAGCCACGGACAGGGGGCGGACACCGGGGAGCTGTTTTTT